The clone carrying this T cell receptor (beta chain) was picked up many times. As yet, its antigen is unknown. This entry is derived from a study of T cells after yellow fever vaccination. General study findings and limits: Most clones from primary vaccination resurfaced after the booster (approximately 97% CD4, 88% CD8). Compared with primary, the secondary response was weaker and peaked at day 5, not 15. Abundant clonotypes from the bulk population could get into FACS-sorted repertoires as contaminants.

A universal primer site and UMIs were added as TCR cDNA was made by 5'RACE template switching. TCRdb recomputed calls from the 5' RACE reads with MiXCR, one row per CDR3 protein. Altogether a few hundred thousand distinct CDR3 sequences are present, more than 5.5% being singletons, with the ten largest covering approximately 16%. This sequence was found in a man aged 30 to 45 who received the YFV17D yellow fever vaccine. This sample comprised PBMCs, obtained 5 days after the yellow fever booster vaccination.

DNA of the CDR3: TGCGCCAGCAAACCCGACGGACCCTACGAGCAGTACTTC. It specifies CASKPDGPYEQYF. V and J are TRBV5-1 and TRBJ2-7; no firm D call. The germline V gene has CDR1 SGHRS and CDR2 YFSETQ. The CDR3 length is 13 residues. V shed 6 bases and J shed 2 bases, with 12 bases lying between them.